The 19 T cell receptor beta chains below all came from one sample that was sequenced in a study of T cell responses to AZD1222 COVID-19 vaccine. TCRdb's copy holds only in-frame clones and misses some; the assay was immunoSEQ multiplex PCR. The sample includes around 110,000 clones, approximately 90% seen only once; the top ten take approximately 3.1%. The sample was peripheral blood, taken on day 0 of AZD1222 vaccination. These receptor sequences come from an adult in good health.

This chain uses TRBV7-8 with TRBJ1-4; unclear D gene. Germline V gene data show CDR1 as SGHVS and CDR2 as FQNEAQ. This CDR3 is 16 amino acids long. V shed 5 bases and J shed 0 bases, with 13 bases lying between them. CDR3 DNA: TGTGCCAGCAGCCCTCGTCGGGCCGCAACTAATGAAAAACTGTTTTTT. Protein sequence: CASSPRRAATNEKLFF.

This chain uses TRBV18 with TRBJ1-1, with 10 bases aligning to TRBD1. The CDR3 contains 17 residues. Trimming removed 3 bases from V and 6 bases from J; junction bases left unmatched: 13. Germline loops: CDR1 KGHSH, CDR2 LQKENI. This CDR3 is CASSPRGTGVLPAEAFF. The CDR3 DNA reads TGTGCCAGCTCACCCCGGGGGACAGGGGTATTACCCGCTGAAGCTTTCTTT.

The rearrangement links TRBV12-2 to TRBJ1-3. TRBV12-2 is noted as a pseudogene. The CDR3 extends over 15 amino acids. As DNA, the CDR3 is TGTGCAAGTCGCTTAGCGGAGGGGTCTGGAAACACCATATATTTT. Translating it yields CASRLAEGSGNTIYF.

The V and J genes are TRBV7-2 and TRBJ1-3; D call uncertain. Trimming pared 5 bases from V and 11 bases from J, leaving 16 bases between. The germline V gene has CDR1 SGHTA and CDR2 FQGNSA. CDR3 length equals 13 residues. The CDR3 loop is CASSPGRMAAIYF. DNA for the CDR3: TGTGCCAGCAGCCCCGGCCGGATGGCGGCCATATATTTT.

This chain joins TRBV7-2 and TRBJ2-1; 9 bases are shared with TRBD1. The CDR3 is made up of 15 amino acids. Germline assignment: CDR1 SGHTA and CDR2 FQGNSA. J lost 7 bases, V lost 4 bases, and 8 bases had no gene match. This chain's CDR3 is CASSSGTGIVNEQFF. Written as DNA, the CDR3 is TGTGCCAGCAGCTCCGGGACAGGGATAGTAAATGAGCAGTTCTTC.

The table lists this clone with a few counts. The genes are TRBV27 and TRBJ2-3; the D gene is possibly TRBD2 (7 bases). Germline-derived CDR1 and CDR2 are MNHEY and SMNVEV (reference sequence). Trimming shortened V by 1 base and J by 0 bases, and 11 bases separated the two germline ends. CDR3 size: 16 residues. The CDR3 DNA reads TGTGCCAGCAGTTTATGGGGGGGCGATAGCACAGATACGCAGTATTTT. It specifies CASSLWGGDSTDTQYF.

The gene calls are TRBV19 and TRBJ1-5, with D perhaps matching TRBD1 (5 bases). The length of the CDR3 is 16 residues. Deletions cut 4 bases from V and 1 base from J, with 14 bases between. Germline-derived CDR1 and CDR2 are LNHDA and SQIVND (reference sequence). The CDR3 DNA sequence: TGTGCCAGTAGTACACGGCGAGGGGCCAGCAATCAGCCCCAGCATTTT. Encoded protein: CASSTRRGASNQPQHF.

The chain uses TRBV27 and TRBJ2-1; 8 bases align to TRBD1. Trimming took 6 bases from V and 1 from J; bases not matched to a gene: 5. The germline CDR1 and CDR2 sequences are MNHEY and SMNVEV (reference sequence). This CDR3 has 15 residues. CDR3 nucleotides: TGTGCCAGCAGCCGGACAGGGAAGTCCTACAATGAGCAGTTCTTC. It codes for CASSRTGKSYNEQFF.

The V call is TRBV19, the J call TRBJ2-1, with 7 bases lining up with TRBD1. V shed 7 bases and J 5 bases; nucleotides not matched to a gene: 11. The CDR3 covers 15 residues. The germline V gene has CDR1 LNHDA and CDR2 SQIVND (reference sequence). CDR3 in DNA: TGTGCCAGTACTTGGACAGGTAGGCGGGACAATGAGCAGTTCTTC. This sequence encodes CASTWTGRRDNEQFF. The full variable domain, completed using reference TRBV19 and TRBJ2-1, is DGGITQSPKYLFRKEGQNVTLSCEQNLNHDAMYWYRQDPGQGLRLIYYSQIVNDFQKGDIAEGYSVSREKKESFPLTVTSAQKNPTAFYLCASTWTGRRDNEQFFGPGTRLTVL.

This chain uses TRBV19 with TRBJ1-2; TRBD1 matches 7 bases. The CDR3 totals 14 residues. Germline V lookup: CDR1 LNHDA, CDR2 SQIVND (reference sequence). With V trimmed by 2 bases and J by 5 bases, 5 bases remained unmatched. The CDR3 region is CASSIKQGEYGYTF. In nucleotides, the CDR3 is TGTGCCAGTAGTATAAAGCAGGGGGAATATGGCTACACCTTC.

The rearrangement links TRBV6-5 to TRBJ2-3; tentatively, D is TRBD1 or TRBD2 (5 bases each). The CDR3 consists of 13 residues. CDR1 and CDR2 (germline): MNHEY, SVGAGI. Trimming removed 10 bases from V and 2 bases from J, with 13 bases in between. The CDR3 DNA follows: TGTGCCACCGCGGGCGGACACACAGATACGCAGTATTTT. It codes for CATAGGHTDTQYF.

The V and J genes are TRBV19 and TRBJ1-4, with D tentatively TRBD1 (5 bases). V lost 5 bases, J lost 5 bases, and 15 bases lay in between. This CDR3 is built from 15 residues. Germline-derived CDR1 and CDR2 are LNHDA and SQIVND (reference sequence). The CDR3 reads CASSARQQFNEKLFF. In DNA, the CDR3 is TGTGCCAGTAGTGCGAGACAGCAATTCAATGAAAAACTGTTTTTT. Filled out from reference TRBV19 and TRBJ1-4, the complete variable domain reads DGGITQSPKYLFRKEGQNVTLSCEQNLNHDAMYWYRQDPGQGLRLIYYSQIVNDFQKGDIAEGYSVSREKKESFPLTVTSAQKNPTAFYLCASSARQQFNEKLFFGSGTQLSVL.

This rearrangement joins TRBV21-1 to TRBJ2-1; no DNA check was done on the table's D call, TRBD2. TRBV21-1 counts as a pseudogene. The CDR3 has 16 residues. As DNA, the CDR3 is TGTGCCAGCAGCGCATGGGGACTAGTATTAAGCAATGAGCAGTTCTTC. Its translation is CASSAWGLVLSNEQFF.

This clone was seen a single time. CDR3 amino acids: CASTARTANYGYTF. The CDR3 coding sequence is TGTGCCAGCACAGCACGGACGGCTAACTATGGCTACACCTTC. The V call is TRBV2, the J call TRBJ1-2, with D unresolved. Deletions cut 7 bases from V and 0 bases from J, with 12 bases between. CDR3 length: 14 amino acids. In germline, CDR1 is SNHLY, CDR2 FYNNEI.

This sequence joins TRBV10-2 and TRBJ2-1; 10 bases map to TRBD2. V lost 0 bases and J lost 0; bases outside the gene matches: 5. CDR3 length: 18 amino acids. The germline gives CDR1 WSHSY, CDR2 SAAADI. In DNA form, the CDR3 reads TGCGCCAGCAGTGAGTCTAGCGGGAGGCCCATCTCCTACAATGAGCAGTTCTTC. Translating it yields CASSESSGRPISYNEQFF.

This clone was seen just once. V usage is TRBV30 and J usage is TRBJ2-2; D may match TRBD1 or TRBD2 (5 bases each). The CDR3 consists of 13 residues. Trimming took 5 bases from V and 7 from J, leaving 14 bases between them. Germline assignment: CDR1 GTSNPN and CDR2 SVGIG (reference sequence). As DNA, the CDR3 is TGTGCCTGGTTGGGACCTCCGGGCGGGGAGCTGTTTTTT. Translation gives CAWLGPPGGELFF. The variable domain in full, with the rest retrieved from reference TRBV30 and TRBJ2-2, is SQTIHQWPATLVQPVGSPLSLECTVEGTSNPNLYWYRQAAGRGLQLLFYSVGIGQISSEVPQNLSASRPQDRQFILSSKKLLLSDSGFYLCAWLGPPGGELFFGEGSRLTVL.

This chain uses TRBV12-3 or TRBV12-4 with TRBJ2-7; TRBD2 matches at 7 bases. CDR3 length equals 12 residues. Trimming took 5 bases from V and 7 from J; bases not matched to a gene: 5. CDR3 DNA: TGTGCCAGCAGTCCCTTCGGGGGGGAGCAGTACTTC. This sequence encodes CASSPFGGEQYF.

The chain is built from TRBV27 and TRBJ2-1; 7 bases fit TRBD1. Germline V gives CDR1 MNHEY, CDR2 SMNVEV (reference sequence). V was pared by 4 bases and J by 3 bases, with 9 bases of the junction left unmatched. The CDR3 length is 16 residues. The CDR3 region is CASSSVWDRSYNEQFF. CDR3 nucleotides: TGTGCCAGCAGTTCTGTATGGGACAGAAGCTACAATGAGCAGTTCTTC.

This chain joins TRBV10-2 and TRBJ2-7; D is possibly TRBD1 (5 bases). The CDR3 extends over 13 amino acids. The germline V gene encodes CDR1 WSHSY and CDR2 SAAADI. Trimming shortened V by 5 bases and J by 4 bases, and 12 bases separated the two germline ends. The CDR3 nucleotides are TGCGCCAGCAGTTGGGGCCCGAATTACGAGCAGTACTTC. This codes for CASSWGPNYEQYF.